The 6 T cell receptor beta chains in this list originate from one sample, sequenced in a study of cytomegalovirus exposure and HLA in healthy donors. PCR used 60 Vbeta primers and 13 Jbeta primers. Assay used: immunoSEQ multiplex PCR; TCRdb lists only in-frame clones, some missing. Here the sample spans approximately 140,000 clones, 80% being singletons. Sequencing was performed on PBMCs. These receptor sequences come from a middle-aged woman in good health and CMV-seronegative.

V usage is TRBV9 and J usage is TRBJ2-5; D is undetermined. Trimming removed 0 bases from V and 4 bases from J, with 7 bases in between. From germline, CDR1 is SGDLS and CDR2 YYNGEE. The CDR3 loop spans 13 amino acids. CDR3 sequence (DNA): TGTGCCAGCAGCGTAGAGCCACGAGAGACCCAGTACTTC. Translated: CASSVEPRETQYF. Full variable domain (missing parts from reference TRBV9 and TRBJ2-5): DSGVTQTPKHLITATGQRVTLRCSPRSGDLSVYWYQQSLDQGLQFLIQYYNGEERAKGNILERFSAQQFPDLHSELNLSSLELGDSALYFCASSVEPRETQYFGPGTRLLVL.

The V call is TRBV13, the J call TRBJ2-2, with D maybe TRBD2 (6 bases). The germline V gene has CDR1 PRHDT and CDR2 FYEKMQ (reference sequence). V was pared by 6 bases and J by 1 base, with 12 bases between. This CDR3 has 15 amino acids. CDR3 region: CASSQVGGNTGELFF. The CDR3 nucleotides read TGTGCCAGCAGTCAGGTGGGGGGGAACACCGGGGAGCTGTTTTTT.

The chain uses TRBV2 and TRBJ1-2; D not resolved. With 10 bases removed from V and 4 bases from J, the gap between germline ends came to 16 bases. Germline loops: CDR1 SNHLY, CDR2 FYNNEI. CDR3 length: 13 amino acids. CDR3 protein: CAKRAPPGYGYTF. For the CDR3, the DNA is TGTGCCAAGCGGGCGCCCCCCGGCTATGGCTACACCTTC.

The table lists this clone with a few counts. The rearrangement links TRBV6-1 to TRBJ1-3; TRBD1 might be the D (5 bases). V shed 11 bases and J shed 4 bases, with 15 bases lying between them. CDR1 is MNHNS and CDR2 is SASEGT in the germline V gene. The CDR3 has 13 amino acids. The CDR3 spells CAAQRQRGNTIYF. As DNA, the CDR3 is TGTGCCGCTCAGAGACAGCGCGGAAACACCATATATTTT.

V and J are TRBV15 and TRBJ2-5; D perhaps matches TRBD2 (5 bases). This CDR3 is built from 13 residues. Germline-derived CDR1 and CDR2 are LNHNV and YYDKDF (reference sequence). The ends were cut back, 5 bases at V and 9 bases at J, with 16 bases in the middle. Here the CDR3 DNA reads TGTGCCACCAGCCGGACTTCAGAGGCGGCCCAGTACTTC. The encoded protein is CATSRTSEAAQYF.

This clone was found a few times. The CDR3 is CAIRTDTTYEQYF. CDR3 DNA: TGTGCCATCAGGACCGACACAACCTACGAGCAGTACTTC. This chain joins TRBV10-3 and TRBJ2-7; no firm D call. CDR3 length: 13 residues. The V gene's germline CDR1 is ENHRY and CDR2 SYGVKD. With 6 bases removed from V and 2 bases from J, the gap between germline ends came to 11 bases.